The next 28 T cell receptor beta chains were all read from a single sample in a study of early T cells in non-severe SARS-CoV-2 infection. TCRdb re-called the 5' RACE reads with MiXCR, one entry per CDR3 protein. The sample records tens of thousands of distinct CDR3 sequences, roughly 6% being singletons. Sequencing was done on a sample of whole blood. These receptors came from an adult who was a healthcare worker with PCR-confirmed SARS-CoV-2 infection or an uninfected control (not recorded which).

This clonotype was seen at least ten times. The J gene is TRBJ1-2, the V gene TRBV19; 8 nucleotides align to TRBD1. After removal of 3 bases from V and 8 bases from J, the junction contained 14 bases not matched to a gene. Germline assignment: CDR1 LNHDA and CDR2 SQIVND (reference sequence). This CDR3 has 16 amino acids. Here the CDR3 reads CASSITPAGGGEGYTF. The CDR3 DNA is TGTGCCAGTAGTATTACCCCCGCAGGGGGCGGCGAAGGCTACACCTTC. Supplemented by reference TRBV19 and TRBJ1-2, the full variable domain reads DGGITQSPKYLFRKEGQNVTLSCEQNLNHDAMYWYRQDPGQGLRLIYYSQIVNDFQKGDIAEGYSVSREKKESFPLTVTSAQKNPTAFYLCASSITPAGGGEGYTFGSGTRLTVV.

There are a few counts of this clonotype. The chain has TRBV20-1 and TRBJ2-3; 11 positions match TRBD2. V was clipped by 6 bases and J by 2 bases; unmatched bases: 7. The CDR3 has 15 residues. Looked up from germline, CDR1 is DFQATT and CDR2 is SNEGSKA (reference sequence). DNA of the CDR3: TGCAGTGCCGACGGGACTAGCGGTCACACAGATACGCAGTATTTT. Protein product: CSADGTSGHTDTQYF.

The chain is built from TRBV5-1 and TRBJ2-3, with 9 bases lining up with TRBD2. The V gene's germline CDR1 is SGHRS and CDR2 YFSETQ. The CDR3 runs 15 residues. Trimming at V came to 2 bases and at J to 5 bases, leaving 6 bases not matched to a gene. CDR3 loop: CASSFGGGAVDTQYF. The CDR3 DNA is TGCGCCAGCAGCTTCGGCGGGGGGGCCGTAGATACGCAGTATTTT. The entire variable domain, with the rest obtained from reference TRBV5-1 and TRBJ2-3, is as follows: KAGVTQTPRYLIKTRGQQVTLSCSPISGHRSVSWYQQTPGQGLQFLFEYFSETQRNKGNFPGRFSGRQFSNSRSEMNVSTLELGDSALYLCASSFGGGAVDTQYFGPGTRLTVL.

This clonotype occurred many times. This chain connects TRBV12-3 or TRBV12-4 to TRBJ1-6; D unresolved. Trimming pared 10 bases from V and 0 bases from J, leaving 7 bases between. The CDR3 is 13 amino acids. CDR3 sequence (DNA): TGTGCCACAGCGAGCTCCTATAATTCACCCCTCCACTTT. It encodes CATASSYNSPLHF.

The V call is TRBV10-3, the J call TRBJ1-1; the D is unclear. The CDR3 has 11 residues. The germline V gene has CDR1 ENHRY and CDR2 SYGVKD. V was cut by 2 bases and J by 9 bases, with 7 bases left in between. The CDR3 nucleotides are TGTGCCATCAGTGAGGGGCAGCAAGCTTTCTTT. It encodes CAISEGQQAFF.

This clonotype was seen at least ten times. The rearrangement uses TRBV12-3 or TRBV12-4 and TRBJ2-1, with 7 positions matching TRBD1. The CDR3 length is 14 residues. Germline trimming cut 6 bases from V and 0 bases from J; bases unmatched to any gene: 2. For the CDR3, the DNA is TGTGCCAGCAGCGGACAGGTCTCCTACAATGAGCAGTTCTTC. It specifies CASSGQVSYNEQFF.

In this sample, this clonotype turned up many times. V and J are TRBV20-1 and TRBJ2-1; D is unresolved. This CDR3 has 16 residues. The V end lost 0 bases, the J end lost 0 bases, and 12 bases lay between the germline ends. CDR1 and CDR2 (germline): DFQATT, SNEGSKA (reference sequence). CDR3 protein: CSARDLGPSSYNEQFF. DNA for the CDR3: TGCAGTGCTAGAGATTTGGGCCCCAGCTCCTACAATGAGCAGTTCTTC.

This clonotype was detected many times. V usage is TRBV12-5 and J usage is TRBJ2-5; the D is unclear. CDR3 length: 17 amino acids. Germline V gene sequence: CDR1 LGHNT, CDR2 FRNRAP. V was trimmed by 1 base and J by 0 bases, leaving 15 bases between them. The CDR3 nucleotides read TGTGCTAGTGGTTTGGCTGTCCTCACGCCTTACCAAGAGACCCAGTACTTC. This translates into CASGLAVLTPYQETQYF.

The V gene is TRBV6-5, the J gene TRBJ2-7; possible D gene TRBD2, 5 bases. Germline V gene data show CDR1 as MNHEY and CDR2 as SVGAGI. This CDR3 region has 15 residues. V was cut by 0 bases and J by 2 bases, with 11 bases left in between. The CDR3 region is CASSYSSPGTYEQYF. Here the CDR3 DNA reads TGTGCCAGCAGTTACTCGAGCCCGGGAACCTACGAGCAGTACTTC.

The table lists this clonotype with a few counts. The rearrangement links TRBV6-6 to TRBJ2-5; 9 nucleotides line up with TRBD2. The CDR3 consists of 16 residues. Germline V gene data show CDR1 as MNHNY and CDR2 as SVGAGI (reference sequence). Losses at the gene ends were 5 bases for V and 2 bases for J; bases not matched to a gene: 9. In DNA form, the CDR3 reads TGTGCCAGCAGTCCTCTAGCGGGGATGTATCAAGAGACCCAGTACTTC. Its protein is CASSPLAGMYQETQYF.

This clonotype was found many times. The chain links TRBV18 to TRBJ2-7, with 11 bases that match TRBD2. The CDR3 covers 16 residues. Per germline, CDR1 KGHSH and CDR2 LQKENI. J gave up 1 base and V 3 bases, and 5 bases lay outside the gene matches. CDR3: CASSPPGTSGSYEQYF. Written as DNA, the CDR3 is TGTGCCAGCTCACCCCCGGGGACTAGCGGATCCTACGAGCAGTACTTC.

This clonotype came up many times. The gene calls are TRBV10-1 and TRBJ2-3; D possibly matches TRBD1 or TRBD2 (5 bases each). CDR1 and CDR2 (germline): WNHNN, SYGVQD (reference sequence). This CDR3 has 13 residues. V lost 4 bases, J lost 6 bases, and 11 bases lay in between. The CDR3 loop reads CASSVGEKDTQYF. The CDR3 DNA reads TGCGCCAGCAGTGTAGGGGAGAAGGATACGCAGTATTTT.

This clonotype was seen many times. The V gene is TRBV6-5, the J gene TRBJ2-7, with D maybe TRBD2 (5 bases). Trimming cost V 2 bases and J 2 bases, with 13 bases left between them. CDR3 size: 15 residues. CDR1 MNHEY and CDR2 SVGAGI come from the germline V gene. The CDR3 DNA sequence: TGTGCCAGCAGTTACAGTTTCGGACTCGCCTACGAGCAGTACTTC. Translating it yields CASSYSFGLAYEQYF.

This clonotype was seen many times. J is TRBJ2-3 and V is TRBV20-1; 11 bases are a match to TRBD2. V lost 6 bases and J lost 3; bases outside the gene matches: 8. CDR1 DFQATT and CDR2 SNEGSKA come from the germline V gene (reference sequence). The CDR3 contains 15 residues. CDR3 sequence reads: CSAQLAGVRTDTQYF. The CDR3 nucleotides are TGCAGTGCACAACTAGCGGGAGTAAGGACAGATACGCAGTATTTT.

This clonotype was counted only a few times. The V gene is TRBV6-6, the J gene TRBJ1-1; D gene ambiguous. The V and J ends lost 2 bases and 1 base respectively, with 5 bases between them. The CDR3 loop spans 13 amino acids. Germline V gives CDR1 MNHNY, CDR2 SVGAGI (reference sequence). The CDR3 loop is CASSYAQNTEAFF. The DNA for the CDR3 is TGTGCCAGCAGTTACGCACAGAACACTGAAGCTTTCTTT.

This clonotype was counted ten times or more. The chain recombines TRBV12-3 or TRBV12-4 with TRBJ1-5; perhaps TRBD1 as D (6 bases). CDR3 size: 13 residues. V was clipped by 4 bases and J by 2 bases, with 6 bases between them. The DNA of the CDR3 is TGTGCCAGCAGTTGGACAGGCAATCAGCCCCAGCATTTT. It is translated as CASSWTGNQPQHF.

This clonotype has ten or more counts. One end of the junction varies from germline; a read error may be responsible. This chain uses TRBV20-1 with TRBJ2-5; D call uncertain. Germline CDR1 DFQATT, CDR2 SNEGSKA (reference sequence). CDR3 length equals 13 residues. The CDR3 nucleotides read TGCAGTGCTAGGCCCGATTACCAGGAGACCCAGTACTTC. Translated: CSARPDYQETQYF.

This clonotype has at least ten counts. The V and J genes are TRBV10-3 and TRBJ1-2; unclear D gene. Trimming pared 5 bases from V and 4 bases from J, leaving 11 bases between. The CDR3 contains 13 residues. The germline V gene has CDR1 ENHRY and CDR2 SYGVKD. For the CDR3, the DNA is TGTGCCATCAGTACTGACAAGGCCTATGGCTACACCTTC. Translated, it gives CAISTDKAYGYTF.

The gene calls are TRBV10-3 and TRBJ1-5, with a tentative D call TRBD1 (6 bases). V lost 4 bases and J lost 3, with 10 bases in between. Germline CDR1 reads ENHRY; CDR2 reads SYGVKD. The CDR3 spans 14 residues. The CDR3 sequence: CAISVAGDNQPQHF. For the CDR3, the DNA is TGTGCCATCAGTGTGGCAGGGGACAATCAGCCCCAGCATTTT.

The gene calls are TRBV2 and TRBJ2-7; TRBD1 aligns across 8 bases. CDR1 SNHLY and CDR2 FYNNEI come from the germline V gene. The CDR3 runs to 14 residues. V shed 1 base and J 9 bases; nucleotides not matched to a gene: 8. As DNA, the CDR3 is TGTGCCAGCAGTGAAGTGCAGGGGGCGCGGATGCAGTACTTC. Translated: CASSEVQGARMQYF.

This clonotype was recorded a few times. The chain combines TRBV18 with TRBJ2-7; 14 bases are a match to TRBD2. J lost 5 bases, V lost 3 bases, and 3 bases had no gene match. CDR1 and CDR2 (germline): KGHSH, LQKENI. The CDR3 extends over 15 amino acids. Written as DNA, the CDR3 is TGTGCCAGCTCACCGACTAGCGGGGGGGCCCACGAGCAGTACTTC. Translating it yields CASSPTSGGAHEQYF.

This clonotype was counted a few times. The chain has TRBV7-9 and TRBJ1-2; 8 nucleotides agree with TRBD1. Germline V gene sequence: CDR1 SEHNR, CDR2 FQNEAQ (reference sequence). V was clipped by 6 bases and J by 5 bases; unmatched bases: 14. The CDR3 is made up of 16 amino acids. In DNA form, the CDR3 reads TGTGCCAGCAGTATTGGACAGGGTCAAGGAGGGTATGGCTACACCTTC. It codes for CASSIGQGQGGYGYTF.

The V call is TRBV5-1, the J call TRBJ2-6; D not certain. This CDR3 has 17 residues. V shed 4 bases and J shed 0 bases, with 14 bases lying between them. CDR1 and CDR2 (germline): SGHRS, YFSETQ. The CDR3 sequence: CASSLVPWDSGANVLTF. CDR3 sequence (DNA): TGCGCCAGCAGCCTAGTCCCTTGGGACTCTGGGGCCAACGTCCTGACTTTC.

Many counts were recorded for this clonotype. The rearrangement uses TRBV12-3 or TRBV12-4 and TRBJ1-1; TRBD1 is a possible D gene (5 bases). V dropped 2 bases and J dropped 3 bases, with 13 bases sitting between them. This CDR3 has 15 residues. CDR3 sequence (DNA): TGTGCCAGCAGTTTAATCGGATGGGGGGACACTGAAGCTTTCTTT. Its translation is CASSLIGWGDTEAFF.

This clonotype was observed at least ten times. This chain joins TRBV24-1 and TRBJ1-1; the D gene is possibly TRBD1 (5 bases). Per germline, CDR1 KGHDR and CDR2 SFDVKD. There are 13 residues in the CDR3. Trimming pared 7 bases from V and 0 bases from J, leaving 8 bases between. The CDR3 is CATSRGMNTEAFF. CDR3 nucleotide sequence: TGTGCCACCAGCCGGGGGATGAACACTGAAGCTTTCTTT.

This clonotype was observed many times. The chain uses TRBV20-1 and TRBJ1-1; D is unresolved. Germline V gives CDR1 DFQATT, CDR2 SNEGSKA (reference sequence). CDR3 length: 15 amino acids. Deletions cut 5 bases from V and 1 base from J, with 17 bases between. This CDR3 is CSAYSGPPSNTEAFF. In nucleotides, the CDR3 is TGCAGTGCTTACTCGGGCCCACCCTCGAACACTGAAGCTTTCTTT.

This clonotype showed up many times. The chain links TRBV12-3 or TRBV12-4 to TRBJ1-6, with 9 bases that match TRBD1. This CDR3 is 14 amino acids long. J was trimmed by 10 bases and V by 6 bases; bases with no gene match: 7. CDR3 in amino acids: CASRRDRGESPLHF. The CDR3 region has the DNA TGTGCCAGCAGGCGAGACAGGGGGGAATCACCCCTCCACTTT.

V and J are TRBV1 and TRBJ1-5; the table calls TRBD1, which could not be checked here. TRBV1 is a pseudogene. The CDR3 covers 21 residues. CDR3 region: CTSSPRHPPRGQEIFNQHQHF. The CDR3 nucleotides are TGCACCAGCAGCCCCCGCCACCCTCCCCGTGGACAGGAGATTTTCAATCAGCACCAGCATTTT.